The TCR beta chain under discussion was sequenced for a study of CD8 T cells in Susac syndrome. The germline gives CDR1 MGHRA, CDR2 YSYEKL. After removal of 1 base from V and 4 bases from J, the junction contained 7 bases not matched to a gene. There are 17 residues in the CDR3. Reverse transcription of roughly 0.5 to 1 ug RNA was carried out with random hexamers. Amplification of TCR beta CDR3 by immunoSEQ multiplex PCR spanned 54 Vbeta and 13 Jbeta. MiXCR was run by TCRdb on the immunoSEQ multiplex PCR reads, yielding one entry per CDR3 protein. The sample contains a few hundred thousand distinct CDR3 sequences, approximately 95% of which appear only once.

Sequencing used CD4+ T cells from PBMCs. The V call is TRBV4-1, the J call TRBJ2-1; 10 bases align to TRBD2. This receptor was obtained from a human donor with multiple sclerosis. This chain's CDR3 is CASSQGIRTSGYNEQFF. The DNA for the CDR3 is TGCGCCAGCAGCCAAGGGATAAGGACTAGCGGTTACAATGAGCAGTTCTTC.